This T cell receptor beta chain was sequenced for a study of siplizumab effects on memory and regulatory T cells. This clone was picked up one time. Method: immunoSEQ multiplex PCR; TCRdb's copy keeps in-frame clones and lacks some. This repertoire shows 100,000 or so clones, about 95% found once; its top ten account for roughly 0.6%. Sequencing was performed on Tregs sorted from blood. This clonotype originated in a human donor in good health.

CDR3 bases: TGTGCCAGCAGTTTATTGGCAGGCTTGAGGCCTGAAGCTTTCTTT. Protein product: CASSLLAGLRPEAFF. V and J are TRBV28 and TRBJ1-1; D uncertain. The CDR3 is made up of 15 amino acids. Germline values: CDR1 MDHEN, CDR2 SYDVKM. Trimming took off 1 base at V and 6 bases at J, with 15 bases between the two ends. The entire variable domain, with the rest obtained from reference TRBV28 and TRBJ1-1, is as follows: DVKVTQSSRYLVKRTGEKVFLECVQDMDHENMFWYRQDPGLGLRLIYFSYDVKMKEKGDIPEGYSVSREKKERFSLILESASTNQTSMYLCASSLLAGLRPEAFFGQGTRLTVV.